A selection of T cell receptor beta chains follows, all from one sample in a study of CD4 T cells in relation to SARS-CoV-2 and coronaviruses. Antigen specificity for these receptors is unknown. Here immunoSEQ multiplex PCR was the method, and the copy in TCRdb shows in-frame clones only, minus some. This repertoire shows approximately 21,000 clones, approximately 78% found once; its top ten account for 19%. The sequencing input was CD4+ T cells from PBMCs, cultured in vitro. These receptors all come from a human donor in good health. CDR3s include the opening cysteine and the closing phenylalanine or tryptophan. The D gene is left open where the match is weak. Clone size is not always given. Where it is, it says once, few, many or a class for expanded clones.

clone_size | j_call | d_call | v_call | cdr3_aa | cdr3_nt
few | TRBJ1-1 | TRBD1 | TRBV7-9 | CASSQIKGALREAFF | TGTGCCAGCAGCCAAATTAAGGGGGCTCTTCGTGAAGCTTTCTTT
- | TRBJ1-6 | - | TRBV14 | CASSQVDGSPLHF | TGTGCCAGCAGCCAAGTTGACGGTTCACCCCTCCACTTT
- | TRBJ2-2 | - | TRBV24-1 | CATSDLKGGTTNTGELFF | TGTGCCACCAGTGACCTCAAAGGGGGGACAACGAACACCGGGGAGCTGTTTTTT
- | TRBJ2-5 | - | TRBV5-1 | CASSLSVGPQETQYF | TGCGCCAGCAGCTTGAGTGTCGGGCCCCAAGAGACCCAGTACTTC
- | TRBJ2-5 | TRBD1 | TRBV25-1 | CASSEDRPPGETQYF | TGTGCCAGCAGTGAGGACAGGCCGCCGGGGGAGACCCAGTACTTC
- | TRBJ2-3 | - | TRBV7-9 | CASTRGGGGITDTQYF | TGTGCCAGCACCAGAGGAGGGGGAGGAATCACAGATACGCAGTATTTT
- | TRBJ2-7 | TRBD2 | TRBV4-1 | CASSQPEGLAGVSSYEQYF | TGCGCCAGCAGCCAACCCGAGGGACTAGCGGGAGTGTCGTCCTACGAGCAGTACTTC
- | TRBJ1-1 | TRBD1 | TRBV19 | CASSGQGNTEAFF | TGTGCCAGTTCGGGACAGGGGAACACTGAAGCTTTCTTT
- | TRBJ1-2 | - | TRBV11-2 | CASSPSGNYGYTF | TGTGCCAGCAGCCCAAGTGGAAACTATGGCTACACCTTC
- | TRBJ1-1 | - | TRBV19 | CASSIPGLGTEAFF | TGTGCCAGTAGTATCCCAGGGCTTGGCACTGAAGCTTTCTTT